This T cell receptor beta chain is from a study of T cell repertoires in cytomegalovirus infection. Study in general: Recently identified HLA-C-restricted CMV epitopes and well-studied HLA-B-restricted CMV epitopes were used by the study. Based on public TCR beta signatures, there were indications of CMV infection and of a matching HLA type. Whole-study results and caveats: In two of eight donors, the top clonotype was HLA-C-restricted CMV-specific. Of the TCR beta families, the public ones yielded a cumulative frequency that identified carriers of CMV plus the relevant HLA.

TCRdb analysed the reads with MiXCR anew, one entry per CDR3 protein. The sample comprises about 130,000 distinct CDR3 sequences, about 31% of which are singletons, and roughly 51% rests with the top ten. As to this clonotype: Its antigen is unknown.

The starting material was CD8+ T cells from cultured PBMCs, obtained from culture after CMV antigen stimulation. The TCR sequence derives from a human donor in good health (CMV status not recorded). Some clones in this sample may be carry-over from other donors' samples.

Here the CDR3 reads CASSISQGVSYEQYF. CDR3 DNA: TGTGCCAGTAGTATCTCACAGGGAGTATCCTACGAGCAGTACTTC. The chain employs TRBV19 and TRBJ2-7, with D perhaps TRBD1 (6 bases). CDR1 is LNHDA and CDR2 is SQIVND in the germline V gene (reference sequence). The CDR3 has 15 amino acids. With 3 bases removed from V and 1 base from J, the gap between germline ends came to 13 bases.